A selection of T cell receptor beta chains follows, all from one sample in a study of blood T cell repertoires in COVID-19. Clones were sequenced by immunoSEQ multiplex PCR, and TCRdb holds only the in-frame ones, with some missing. Counted here are fewer than 250,000 clones, approximately 80% occurring once; the ten biggest clones make up about 10%. Sequencing input: peripheral blood. The receptors derive from a woman over 75 with COVID-19, enrolled during active disease. Both conserved end residues are part of each CDR3. The D gene is left open where the match is weak. A row's size may be missing; if present it is once, few, many or a size class.

D,V,size,J,DNA,CDR3
.,TRBV4-3,few,TRBJ1-1,TGCGCCAGCAGCCGGGGAGTGGGCAGGGTCCGTGCGGGGGATAAAGCTTTCTTT,CASSRGVGRVRAGDKAFF
TRBD1,TRBV2,.,TRBJ1-2,TGTGCCACCGGGACAGGGGCTAACTATGGCTACACCTTC,CATGTGANYGYTF
TRBD2,TRBV23-1,.,TRBJ2-5,TGCGCCAGCGGCCGGGGACTAGCGGGGGGCCTGTACCAAGAGACCCAGTACTTC,CASGRGLAGGLYQETQYF
TRBD1,TRBV6-2/TRBV6-3,.,TRBJ1-5,TGTGCCAGCAGTTCCGCAGCCTACACAGGGGTCTATAGCAATCAGCCCCAGCATTTT,CASSSAAYTGVYSNQPQHF
TRBD1,TRBV18,.,TRBJ1-2,TGTGCCAGCTTACAGGGGCAACTCAACTATGGCTACACCTTC,CASLQGQLNYGYTF
.,TRBV21-1,few,TRBJ1-2,TGTGCCCTCCCGGGGTATAACTATGGCTACACCTTC,CALPGYNYGYTF
TRBD2,TRBV5-1,few,TRBJ2-3,TGCGCCAGCAGCGGGGGGGGCACAGATACGCAGTATTTT,CASSGGGTDTQYF
TRBD1,TRBV7-2,.,TRBJ2-5,TGTGCCAGCAGTCCAGGGATGCCCGGGACAGGGGAAGAGACCCAGTACTTC,CASSPGMPGTGEETQYF
TRBD1,TRBV27,.,TRBJ1-2,TGTGCCAGCAGTCGGACAGGTCAAAACCGCCTGACTAACTATGGCTACACCTTC,CASSRTGQNRLTNYGYTF
.,TRBV7-3,.,TRBJ1-1,TGTGCCAGCTCCCTCCGCGACAGACTCACTGAAGCTTTCTTT,CASSLRDRLTEAFF
.,TRBV7-8,.,TRBJ1-6,TGTGCCAGCAGCCAACGGGAGGGTCCAAATTCACCCCTCCACTTT,CASSQREGPNSPLHF
.,TRBV3-1/TRBV3-2,.,TRBJ2-3,TGTGCCAGCAGCCATTCAGGTACGCAGTATTTT,CASSHSGTQYF
TRBD2,TRBV28,.,TRBJ2-3,TGTGCCAGCAGTCCTGGGGGGGGAAGCACAGATACGCAGTATTTT,CASSPGGGSTDTQYF
.,TRBV28,.,TRBJ2-1,TGTGCCAGCAGTTCCCTACGTTCGGTGCAGTTCTTC,CASSSLRSVQFF
.,TRBV20-1,.,TRBJ1-1,TGCAGTGCTAGTCGGGACACGAACACTGAAGCTTTCTTT,CSASRDTNTEAFF
TRBD2,TRBV30,.,TRBJ2-5,TGTGCCTGGAGTCTAGGCGGGGGGGGACAAGAGACCCAGTACTTC,CAWSLGGGGQETQYF
.,TRBV5-1,.,TRBJ1-4,TGCGCCAGCAGCTTGGGAGGGTCTCAAACTAATGAAAAACTGTTTTTT,CASSLGGSQTNEKLFF
TRBD1,TRBV3-1/TRBV3-2,.,TRBJ1-1,TGTGCCAGCAGCCCAACAGGGGTTGTCAGCACTGAAGCTTTCTTT,CASSPTGVVSTEAFF
TRBD1,TRBV7-2,few,TRBJ2-1,TGTGCCAGCAGCTTATCAGGACAGGGCTTGTACGAGCAGTTCTTC,CASSLSGQGLYEQFF
.,TRBV20-1,few,TRBJ1-1,TGCAGTGCTAGTAAAATCTGGCTTAGGGGTCAGAACACTGAAGCTTTCTTT,CSASKIWLRGQNTEAFF
TRBD1,TRBV5-4,.,TRBJ1-2,TGTGCCAGCAGCCCGAATGCTCGACAGGGGAGCTATGGCTACACCTTC,CASSPNARQGSYGYTF
.,TRBV4-1,.,TRBJ2-2,TGCGCCAGCAGCCAAGAAGACGGGGCGAACACCGGGGAGCTGTTTTTT,CASSQEDGANTGELFF
TRBD1,TRBV9,.,TRBJ1-1,TGTGCCAGCAGGGAGGGACAGATGAACACTGAAGCTTTCTTT,CASREGQMNTEAFF
TRBD2,TRBV10-2,once,TRBJ2-3,TGCGCCAGCAGTGAGACTAGCGGGGGGGCAGATACGCAGTATTTT,CASSETSGGADTQYF
TRBD2,TRBV7-2,.,TRBJ2-3,TGTGCCAGCAGCTTAAGTCCCGCCCGGGGGGAAGATACGCAGTATTTT,CASSLSPARGEDTQYF
TRBD1,TRBV5-1,.,TRBJ2-6,TGCGCCAGCAGCTTGGCCACAGGGGCCCTCGGGGCCAACGTCCTGACTTTC,CASSLATGALGANVLTF
TRBD2,TRBV10-3,.,TRBJ2-1,TGTGCCATCAGTCCTACAGCGGGGCTCCGGTACAATGAGCAGTTCTTC,CAISPTAGLRYNEQFF